Given below is one TCR beta chain in context. Its antigen is unidentified. This record belongs to a study of blood T cells in healthy people across ages. CDR1 and CDR2 from the germline V gene are MNHEY and SMNVEV (reference sequence). V lost 5 bases and J lost 1, with 22 bases in between. CDR3 length: 18 residues. Study observations and caveats: Roughly linearly, TCR beta diversity per million T cells fell as age increased.

Together with a sample-barcoded 5' primer, a J-beta primer mix was included in a second PCR lasting about 6 to 11 cycles. MiXCR, run by TCRdb on the 5' RACE reads, gives a single entry per CDR3 protein. The data show about 1,500,000 distinct CDR3 sequences, 28% seen once. The TCR was taken from a woman in her 30s in good health. Input material: blood. The chain joins TRBV27 to TRBJ2-3, with D possibly matching TRBD2 (7 bases). CDR3 residues: CASSHIRSGEGGTDTQYF. CDR3 sequence (DNA): TGTGCCAGCAGTCACATCAGATCAGGGGAGGGAGGCACAGATACGCAGTATTTT.